The following is a T cell receptor beta chain sequence with its context. The antigen it recognizes is unknown. No qualities accompany the bases; no much larger clone lies one base away. This sample is part of a study of T cell responses to AZD1222 COVID-19 vaccine (dated by TCRdb to the early 2020s). Study-wide context: AZD1222 recipients whose second dose came at about 4 weeks and those whose second dose came at about 12 weeks were combined into one group, since spike-specific TCR depth and breadth did not differ between the two schedules. A total of 240 or so trial participants underwent TCR sequencing, of whom 207 had received two doses of AZD1222 and 26 had received two doses of the MenACWY control vaccine. Enrollment into the trials was organized by age into subgroups of 18-55, 56-69 and 70-plus years, and those subgroups contained roughly 160, 29 and 62 TCR-sequenced participants, respectively. Here is what the overall study found, with its caveats: The whole spike protein was spanned by vaccine-associated CD4 TCRs, and dominant responses were seen in regions 160-218 and 743-854. After two AZD1222 doses, spike-specific TCR breadth and depth were significantly higher than at day 0 and than in MenACWY recipients. Reportedly, close to half of the unique spike-specific TCRs recognized epitopes lying outside the regions that are mutated in the B.1.351 and B.1.1.7 variants. Most participants were white British and females outnumbered males, and the authors suggested that clonal diversity may have been underestimated. Conclusions about previously exposed vaccinees are limited because only five to seven AZD1222 recipients were SARS-CoV-2 seropositive at baseline. The 56-69-year group was small, and its depth increase did not reach significance, likely because of low power. Because no samples from the day 14 peak response were available, repertoires could be characterized only after the peak T cell response.

The CDR3 regions of human TCRbeta chains were analyzed by immunosequencing. Per the source publication's procedure: Repertoire TCRs were checked for matches against a reference library of SARS-CoV-2-specific TCRs that had been generated using the MIRA antigen-specificity platform. Breadth was defined as the fraction of unique TCRs that were SARS-CoV-2-associated, and depth was defined as the fraction of total T cells that were SARS-CoV-2-associated. Each spike-specific TCR was assigned to its reactive spike region and to a CD4 or CD8 class using the MIRA data. Log10-transformed breadth and depth values were compared by one-way ANOVA with Sidak's multiple comparisons tests. TCRdb obtained this table from immuneACCESS and retained in-frame rearrangements with V and J assigned. These tables miss some clones; where compared with another copy, unresolved V genes account for less than half of the shortfall, and the remainder is unexplained. V and J calls and clone size are as listed in that table; D and trimming were resolved from the DNA. Within this sample are some 140,000 clones, with 93% of them counted one time only. The ten largest make up approximately 3.3% of the sample.

Looking up the germline V gene yields CDR1 MNHEY and CDR2 SVGAGI. The CDR3, cysteine through phenylalanine, is 15 amino acids long. Here the CDR3 DNA is all that survives: 45 bases in frame from base 1. V is pruned by 4 bases and J by 0 bases, leaving 2 bases of the junction without a gene match. This sample's time point label indicates: baseline before first vaccination. The vaccinee samples were drawn from two UK trials, COV001 and COV002, one of which was a single-blind randomized controlled phase 2/3 trial testing AZD1222 (ChAdOx1 nCoV-19) in healthy adults. Trial participant PBMC samples were collected at day 0 and day 28 after the second dose for TCRbeta chain sequencing.

The receptor was derived from an adult in good health. The source material was peripheral blood, sampled on day 0 of AZD1222 vaccination. The V gene is TRBV6-5 and the J gene is TRBJ2-3, and TRBD2 matches 9 of the central bases. The DNA sequence is given as TGTGCCAGCAGTTCTCTAGCGGGAAGCACAGATACGCAGTATTTT. Translated, this is CASSSLAGSTDTQYF.